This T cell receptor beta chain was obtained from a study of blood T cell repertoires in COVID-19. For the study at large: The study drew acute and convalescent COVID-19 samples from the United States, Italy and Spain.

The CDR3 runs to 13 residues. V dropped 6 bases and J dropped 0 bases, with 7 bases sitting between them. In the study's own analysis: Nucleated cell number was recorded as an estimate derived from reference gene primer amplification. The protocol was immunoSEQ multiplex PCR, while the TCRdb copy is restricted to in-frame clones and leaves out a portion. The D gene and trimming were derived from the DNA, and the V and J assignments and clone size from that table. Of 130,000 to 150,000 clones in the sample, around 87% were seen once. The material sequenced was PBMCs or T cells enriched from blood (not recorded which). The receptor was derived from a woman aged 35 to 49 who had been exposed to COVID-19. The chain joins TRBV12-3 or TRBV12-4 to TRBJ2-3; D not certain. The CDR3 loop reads CASRPQSTDTQYF. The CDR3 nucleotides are TGTGCCAGCAGGCCACAGAGCACAGATACGCAGTATTTT.